This T cell receptor beta chain emerged from a study of cytotoxic CD8 clonotypes in ibrutinib-treated CLL. J was trimmed by 7 bases and V by 2 bases; bases with no gene match: 6. Germline lookup yields CDR1 SEHNR and CDR2 FQNEAQ (reference sequence). The CDR3 covers 15 residues. The data were produced by immunoSEQ multiplex PCR, yet TCRdb's version contains in-frame clones alone and is incomplete. The sample includes under 200,000 clones, roughly 80% of them seen just once. The table lists this clone with a count of one. Sequencing was performed on PBMCs, taken after 24 months of ibrutinib treatment. The chain combines TRBV7-9 with TRBJ2-1, with 9 bases lining up with TRBD1. The sequence derives from a human donor with chronic lymphocytic leukemia. The CDR3 DNA reads as TGTGCCAGCAGCTTAAAGGGGACAGGGAGAAATGAGCAGTTCTTC. This translates into CASSLKGTGRNEQFF. Drawing the rest from reference TRBV7-9 and TRBJ2-1, the complete variable domain is DTGVSQNPRHKITKRGQNVTFRCDPISEHNRLYWYRQTLGQGPEFLTYFQNEAQLEKSRLLSDRFSAERPKGSFSTLEIQRTEQGDSAMYLCASSLKGTGRNEQFFGPGTRLTVL.